This T cell receptor beta chain was recovered during a study of blood T cell repertoires in COVID-19. Study details: Samples of COVID-19 (acute and convalescent) were obtained from the United States, Italy and Spain. The cDNA or gDNA used as material had been derived from T cells, B-cell-depleted T cells, or PBMCs.

The CDR3 loop spans 16 amino acids. The germline CDR1 and CDR2 sequences are LNHNV and YYDKDF (reference sequence). The V and J ends lost 0 bases and 6 bases respectively, with 16 bases between them. In the original analysis: Quantification of nucleated cells was approximated via reference gene primer amplification. TCRdb keeps only in-frame clones here, not all; method: immunoSEQ multiplex PCR. That table is the source of V, J and clone size, and D and trimming were worked out from the DNA. The sample carries about 190,000 clones, around 86% recorded once. The chain links TRBV15 to TRBJ2-3; possible D gene TRBD1, 5 bases. The sequenced material came from peripheral blood. This clonotype was obtained from a middle-aged man with acute or convalescent COVID-19. CDR3 amino acids: CATSRDGQGNMDTQYF. DNA for the CDR3: TGTGCCACCAGCAGAGATGGGCAGGGTAACATGGATACGCAGTATTTT.